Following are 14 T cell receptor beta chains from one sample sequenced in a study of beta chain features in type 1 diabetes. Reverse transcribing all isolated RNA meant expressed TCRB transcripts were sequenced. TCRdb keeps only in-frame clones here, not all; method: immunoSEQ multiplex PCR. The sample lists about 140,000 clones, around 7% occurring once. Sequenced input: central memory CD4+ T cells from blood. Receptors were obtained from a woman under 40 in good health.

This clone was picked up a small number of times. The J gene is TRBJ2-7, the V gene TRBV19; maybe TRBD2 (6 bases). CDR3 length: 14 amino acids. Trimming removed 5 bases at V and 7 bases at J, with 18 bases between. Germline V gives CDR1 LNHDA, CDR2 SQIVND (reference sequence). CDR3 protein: CASSGPGLINEQYF. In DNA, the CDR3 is TGTGCCAGTAGTGGGCCGGGACTTATCAATGAGCAGTACTTC.

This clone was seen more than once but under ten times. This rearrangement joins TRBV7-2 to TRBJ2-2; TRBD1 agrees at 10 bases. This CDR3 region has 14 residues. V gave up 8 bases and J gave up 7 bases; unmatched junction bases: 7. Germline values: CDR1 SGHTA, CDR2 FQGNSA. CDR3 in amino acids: CASAGQGVGGELFF. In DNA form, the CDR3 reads TGTGCCAGCGCAGGACAGGGGGTTGGCGGGGAGCTGTTTTTT.

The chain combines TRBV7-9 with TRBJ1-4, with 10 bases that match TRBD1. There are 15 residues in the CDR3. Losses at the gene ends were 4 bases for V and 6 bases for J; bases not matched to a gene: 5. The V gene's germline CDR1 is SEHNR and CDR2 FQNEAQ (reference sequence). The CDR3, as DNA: TGTGCCAGCAGCTGGCCCGGGACAGGGGATGAAAAACTGTTTTTT. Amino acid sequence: CASSWPGTGDEKLFF.

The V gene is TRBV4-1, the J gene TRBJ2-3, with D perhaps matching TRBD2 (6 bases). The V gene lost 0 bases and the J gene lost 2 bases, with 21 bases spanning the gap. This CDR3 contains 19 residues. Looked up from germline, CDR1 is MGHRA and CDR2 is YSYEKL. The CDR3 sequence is CASSQDGFIGGQDTDTQYF. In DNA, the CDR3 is TGCGCCAGCAGCCAAGATGGGTTCATCGGGGGTCAGGACACAGATACGCAGTATTTT.

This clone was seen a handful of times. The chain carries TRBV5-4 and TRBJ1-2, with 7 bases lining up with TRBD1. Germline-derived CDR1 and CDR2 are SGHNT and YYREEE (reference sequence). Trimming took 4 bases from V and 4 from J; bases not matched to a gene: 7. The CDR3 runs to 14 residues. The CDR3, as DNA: TGTGCCAGCAGCCGACAGACAGGGTTCTATGGCTACACCTTC. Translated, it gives CASSRQTGFYGYTF.

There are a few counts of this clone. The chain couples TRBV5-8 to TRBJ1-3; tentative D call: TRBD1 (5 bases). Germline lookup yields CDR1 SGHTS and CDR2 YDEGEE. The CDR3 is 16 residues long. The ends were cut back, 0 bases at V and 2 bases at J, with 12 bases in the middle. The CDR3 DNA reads TGTGCCAGCAGCTTGGCCAAAGGGGTCGCTGGAAACACCATATATTTT. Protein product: CASSLAKGVAGNTIYF.

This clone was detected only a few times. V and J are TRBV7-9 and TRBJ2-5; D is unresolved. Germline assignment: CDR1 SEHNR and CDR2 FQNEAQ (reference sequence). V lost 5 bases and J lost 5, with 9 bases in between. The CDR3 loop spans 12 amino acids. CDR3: CASSPEWETQYF. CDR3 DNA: TGTGCCAGCAGCCCCGAGTGGGAGACCCAGTACTTC.

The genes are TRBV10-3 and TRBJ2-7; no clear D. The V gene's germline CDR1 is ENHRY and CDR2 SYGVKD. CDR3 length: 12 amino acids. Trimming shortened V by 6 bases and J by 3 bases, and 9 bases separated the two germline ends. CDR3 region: CAIRDTFYEQYF. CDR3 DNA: TGTGCCATCAGAGACACCTTCTACGAGCAGTACTTC.

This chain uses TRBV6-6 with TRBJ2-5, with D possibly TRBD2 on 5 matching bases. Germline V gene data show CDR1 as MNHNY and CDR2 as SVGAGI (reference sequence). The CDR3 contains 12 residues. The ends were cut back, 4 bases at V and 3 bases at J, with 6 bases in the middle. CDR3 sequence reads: CASSWGEETQYF. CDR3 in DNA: TGTGCCAGCAGTTGGGGAGAAGAGACCCAGTACTTC.

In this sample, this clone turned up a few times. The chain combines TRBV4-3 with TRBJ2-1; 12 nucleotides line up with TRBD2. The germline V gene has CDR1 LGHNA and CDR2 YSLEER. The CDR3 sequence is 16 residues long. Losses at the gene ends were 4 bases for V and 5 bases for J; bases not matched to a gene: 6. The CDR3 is CASSRLGLAGHNEQFF. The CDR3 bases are TGCGCCAGCAGCCGCCTCGGACTAGCGGGACACAATGAGCAGTTCTTC.

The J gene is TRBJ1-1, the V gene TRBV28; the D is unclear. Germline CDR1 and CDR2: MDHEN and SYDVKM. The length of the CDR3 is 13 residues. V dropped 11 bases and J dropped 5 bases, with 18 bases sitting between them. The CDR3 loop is CASRRERRTEAFF. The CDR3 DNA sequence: TGTGCCTCCCGAAGGGAGAGGAGAACTGAAGCTTTCTTT.

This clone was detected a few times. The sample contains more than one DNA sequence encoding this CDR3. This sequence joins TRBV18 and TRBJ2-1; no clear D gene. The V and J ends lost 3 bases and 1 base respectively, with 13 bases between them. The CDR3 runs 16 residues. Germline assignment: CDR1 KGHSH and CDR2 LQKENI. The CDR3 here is CASSPPAPRSYNEQFF. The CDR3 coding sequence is TGTGCCAGCTCACCCCCCGCCCCCCGGTCCTACAATGAGCAGTTCTTC.

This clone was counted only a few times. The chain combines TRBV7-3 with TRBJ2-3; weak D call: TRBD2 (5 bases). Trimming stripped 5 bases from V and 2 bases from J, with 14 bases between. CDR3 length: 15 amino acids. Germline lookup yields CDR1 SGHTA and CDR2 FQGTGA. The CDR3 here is CASSPRTQATDTQYF. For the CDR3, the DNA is TGTGCCAGCAGCCCCCGGACTCAAGCCACAGATACGCAGTATTTT.

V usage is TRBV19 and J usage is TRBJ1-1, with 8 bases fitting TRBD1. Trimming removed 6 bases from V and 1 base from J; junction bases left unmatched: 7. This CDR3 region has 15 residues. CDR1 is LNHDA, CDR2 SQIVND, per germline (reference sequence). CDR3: CASRRTGQGNTEAFF. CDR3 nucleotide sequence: TGTGCCAGTAGGCGGACTGGACAGGGGAACACTGAAGCTTTCTTT.